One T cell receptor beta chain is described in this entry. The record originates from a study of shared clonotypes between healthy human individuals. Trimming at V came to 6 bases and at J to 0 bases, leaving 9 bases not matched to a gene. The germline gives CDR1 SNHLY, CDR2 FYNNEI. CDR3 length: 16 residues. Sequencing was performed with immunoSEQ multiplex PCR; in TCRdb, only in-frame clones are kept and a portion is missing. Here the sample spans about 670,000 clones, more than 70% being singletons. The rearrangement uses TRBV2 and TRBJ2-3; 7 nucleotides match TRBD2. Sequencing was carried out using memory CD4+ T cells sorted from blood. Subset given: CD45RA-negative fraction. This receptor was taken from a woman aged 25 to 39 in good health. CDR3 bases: TGTGCCAGCAGGGGGCTACCCGGGGGGAGCACAGATACGCAGTATTTT. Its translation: CASRGLPGGSTDTQYF.